This entry lists 2 T cell receptor beta chains sequenced from one sample in a study of cytomegalovirus exposure and HLA in healthy donors. PCR used 60 Vbeta primers and 13 Jbeta primers. Some clones are missing from TCRdb's copy, which holds only in-frame ones; the method was immunoSEQ multiplex PCR. The sample contains 100,000 to 150,000 clones, approximately 74% of which appear only once. The specimen was PBMCs. The receptors shown here come from a male donor in good health and CMV-seronegative.

The J gene is TRBJ2-7, the V gene TRBV2; 7 nucleotides align to TRBD1. The germline gives CDR1 SNHLY, CDR2 FYNNEI. This CDR3 spans 13 amino acids. V was pared by 10 bases and J by 4 bases, with 10 bases of the junction left unmatched. CDR3 region: CATGTEPKYEQYF. CDR3 in DNA: TGTGCCACGGGGACAGAACCTAAATACGAGCAGTACTTC.

The chain couples TRBV6-6 to TRBJ1-2; no reliable D call. The germline V gene has CDR1 MNHNY and CDR2 SVGAGI (reference sequence). The CDR3 has 13 amino acids. The V end lost 6 bases, the J end lost 4 bases, and 12 bases lay between the germline ends. In nucleotides, the CDR3 is TGTGCCAGCAGAACGGGTCTCCTCTATGGCTACACCTTC. Its translation is CASRTGLLYGYTF.